This T cell receptor beta chain was identified in a study of blood T cell repertoires in COVID-19. V gave up 1 base and J gave up 5 bases, with 8 bases separating them. CDR3 length: 14 residues. Germline CDR1 is LNHDA and CDR2 is SQIVND (reference sequence). In the original analysis: Amplification with reference gene primers provided the estimates of nucleated cell counts. Clones were sequenced by immunoSEQ multiplex PCR, and TCRdb holds only the in-frame ones, with some missing. The D gene and trimming were derived from the DNA, and the V and J assignments and clone size from that table. The sample records 15,000 to 20,000 clones, over 75% being singletons.

Material for sequencing was peripheral blood. The TCR sequence derives from a man aged 65 to 85 with COVID-19, enrolled during active disease. The J gene is TRBJ1-4, the V gene TRBV19, with no clear D. The CDR3 loop is CASSIAVMNEKLFF. DNA for the CDR3: TGTGCCAGTAGTATAGCGGTGATGAATGAAAAACTGTTTTTT.